Listed below are T cell receptor beta chains from one sample, sequenced in a study of OX40 agonist ivuxolimab in advanced cancers. Measured with immunoSEQ multiplex PCR; TCRdb has only the in-frame clones, and not every one. The sample carries tens of thousands of clones, more than 70% recorded once. The sample in question was CD4+ or CD8+ T cells sorted from blood, obtained in a trial of the OX40 agonist ivuxolimab. Source of these receptors: an adult with an advanced solid tumor such as melanoma, head and neck, liver or kidney cancer. CDR3s include the opening cysteine and the closing phenylalanine or tryptophan. A D gene is named only where the DNA matches it firmly. Part of the rows lack a size; the others show once, few, many or a class for expanded clones.

size: -
V: TRBV27
J: TRBJ1-3
D: -
DNA: TGTGCCAGCAGTTTATCGGCGGGGTCTGGAAACACCATATATTTT
CDR3: CASSLSAGSGNTIYF

size: -
V: TRBV28
J: TRBJ2-7
D: -
DNA: TGTGCCAGCAGTTTAGACTACGAGCAGTACTTC
CDR3: CASSLDYEQYF

size: -
V: TRBV9
J: TRBJ2-5
D: -
DNA: TGTGCCAGCAGCACACCAGGGTTGTCGACCCAGTACTTC
CDR3: CASSTPGLSTQYF

size: -
V: TRBV19
J: TRBJ2-5
D: -
DNA: TGTGCCAGTAGTATAGCTGGGGGGGCGTACGAGACCCAGTACTTC
CDR3: CASSIAGGAYETQYF

size: -
V: TRBV7-8
J: TRBJ2-3
D: TRBD2
DNA: TGTGCCAGCAGATACATAGCGGGAGGGTCTCTAGATACGCAGTATTTT
CDR3: CASRYIAGGSLDTQYF

size: -
V: TRBV19
J: TRBJ2-7
D: TRBD2
DNA: TGTGCCAGTAGTATGGCTAGCGGGTTCTCCTACGAGCAGTACTTC
CDR3: CASSMASGFSYEQYF

size: -
V: TRBV20-1
J: TRBJ2-7
D: -
DNA: TGCTCCGGCGGTTCCTCCTACGAGCAGTACTTC
CDR3: CSGGSSYEQYF

size: -
V: TRBV5-6
J: TRBJ2-5
D: TRBD2
DNA: TGTGCCAGCAGCTGGAGGACCGGGAGGGAGGAGACCCAGTACTTC
CDR3: CASSWRTGREETQYF

size: -
V: TRBV30
J: TRBJ2-7
D: -
DNA: TGTGCCTATTACGGGGGTTTGGCCTCCTACGAGCAGTACTTC
CDR3: CAYYGGLASYEQYF

size: -
V: TRBV6-4
J: TRBJ1-6
D: -
DNA: TGTGCCAGCAGTGACTCGGGACGGATGAATTCACCCCTCCACTTT
CDR3: CASSDSGRMNSPLHF

size: -
V: TRBV27
J: TRBJ2-7
D: TRBD2
DNA: TGTGCCAGCAGCTGGACTAGCGGGAGTTTCTACGAGCAGTACTTC
CDR3: CASSWTSGSFYEQYF

size: -
V: TRBV9
J: TRBJ2-6
D: -
DNA: TGTGCCAGTAAAGTCTTCTCTGGGGCCAACGTCCTGACTTTC
CDR3: CASKVFSGANVLTF

size: -
V: TRBV15
J: TRBJ2-7
D: TRBD2
DNA: TGTGCCACCAGCAGAGAACTAGCGGGAGTTGCCTACGAGCAGTACTTC
CDR3: CATSRELAGVAYEQYF

size: -
V: TRBV28
J: TRBJ1-5
D: TRBD1
DNA: TGTGCCAGCAGCGCTGGGACAGATAGCAATCAGCCCCAGCATTTT
CDR3: CASSAGTDSNQPQHF

size: -
V: TRBV4-2
J: TRBJ1-1
D: -
DNA: TGTGCCAGCACCGTAGGAAGGGGGAACACTGAAGCTTTCTTT
CDR3: CASTVGRGNTEAFF

size: -
V: TRBV7-3
J: TRBJ2-1
D: -
DNA: TGTGCCAGCAGCTTGATAAGCGGCACCTACAATGAGCAGTTCTTC
CDR3: CASSLISGTYNEQFF

size: -
V: TRBV28
J: TRBJ2-7
D: TRBD2
DNA: TGTGCCAGCAGTGAACTAGCGGGAGCAACCGAGCAGTACTTC
CDR3: CASSELAGATEQYF

size: -
V: TRBV19
J: TRBJ2-7
D: -
DNA: TGTGCCAGTAGTATAGCTGACAGCTCACAGGGATACGAGCAGTACTTC
CDR3: CASSIADSSQGYEQYF

size: -
V: TRBV4-3
J: TRBJ1-1
D: -
DNA: TGCGCCAGCAGCCAAGAATGGGCTGCCTCGTTTATGGGCACTGAAGCTTTCTTT
CDR3: CASSQEWAASFMGTEAFF

size: -
V: TRBV9
J: TRBJ2-7
D: TRBD1
DNA: TGTGCCAGCAGCGTAGATACAGGGGCGGGCTACGAGCAGTACTTC
CDR3: CASSVDTGAGYEQYF

size: once
V: TRBV7-6
J: TRBJ2-1
D: -
DNA: TGTGCCAGCAGCTTGGACGGGGGCTCCTACAATGAGCAGTTCTTC
CDR3: CASSLDGGSYNEQFF